This TCR beta chain was sequenced in a study of shared T cell receptors in the human thymus. V shed 3 bases, J shed 5 bases, and the junction held 1 base outside the gene matches. CDR3 length equals 15 residues. Germline V gives CDR1 MRHNA, CDR2 SNTAGT. Sequenced by immunoSEQ multiplex PCR; TCRdb stores in-frame clones only, minus some. The data hold fewer than 700,000 clones, with 88% observed a single time. These same records also appear under a second study, on human thymus T cells. According to that study: Thymic material originated from resections removed in the course of corrective heart surgery. It looked as if thymic and blood repertoires used V and J genes in a biased way. Thymic TCR repertoires of unrelated people reportedly overlapped highly.

The rearrangement joins TRBV6-4 to TRBJ2-2; 12 nucleotides agree with TRBD2. Input material: thymocytes. The source of this sequence is a boy younger than two with a congenital heart defect. Here the CDR3 DNA reads TGTGCCAGCAGTGAAGGACTAGCGGGGACCGGGGAGCTGTTTTTT. It translates to CASSEGLAGTGELFF.